Here is one T cell receptor beta chain with its context. This record comes from a study of blood T cell repertoires in COVID-19. J gave up 6 bases and V 8 bases, and 2 bases lay outside the gene matches. CDR3 length: 12 residues. Germline lookup yields CDR1 LNHDA and CDR2 SQIVND (reference sequence). Assay used: immunoSEQ multiplex PCR; TCRdb lists only in-frame clones, some missing. The table records more than 250,000 clones, roughly 80% of them present only once. This TCR came from a man between 40 and 49 years old who had been exposed to COVID-19. Sequences were obtained from PBMCs or T cells enriched from blood (not recorded which). J is TRBJ2-1 and V is TRBV19; 9 bases fit TRBD1. The CDR3 DNA sequence: TGTGCCAGTCGACAGGGGGGCAATGAGCAGTTCTTC. Translated, it gives CASRQGGNEQFF. The full variable domain, in which reference TRBV19 and TRBJ2-1 provide the parts outside the CDR3, is DGGITQSPKYLFRKEGQNVTLSCEQNLNHDAMYWYRQDPGQGLRLIYYSQIVNDFQKGDIAEGYSVSREKKESFPLTVTSAQKNPTAFYLCASRQGGNEQFFGPGTRLTVL.